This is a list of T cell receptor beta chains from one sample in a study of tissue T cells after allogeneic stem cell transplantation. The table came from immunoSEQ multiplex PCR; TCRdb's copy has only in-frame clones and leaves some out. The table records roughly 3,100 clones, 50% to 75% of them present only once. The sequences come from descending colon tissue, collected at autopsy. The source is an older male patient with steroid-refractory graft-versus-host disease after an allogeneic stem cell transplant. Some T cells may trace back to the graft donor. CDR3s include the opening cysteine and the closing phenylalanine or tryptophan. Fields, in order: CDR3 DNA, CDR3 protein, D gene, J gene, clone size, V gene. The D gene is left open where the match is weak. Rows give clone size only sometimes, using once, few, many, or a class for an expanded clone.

TGTGCCAGCAGTTACTCCCCGTCCCTCTCTGGAAACACCATATATTTT CASSYSPSLSGNTIYF NA TRBJ1-3 once TRBV6-5
TGTGCCACAGCCCAACAGGGGCTAAAAGAGACCCAGTACTTC CATAQQGLKETQYF TRBD1 TRBJ2-5 few TRBV5-8
TGTGCCAGCAGCTTAGGGGACGCTATGGAGACCCAGTACTTC CASSLGDAMETQYF NA TRBJ2-5 few TRBV7-9
TGTGCCACCAGCAGAGATCGATATTCCTACGAGCAGTACTTC CATSRDRYSYEQYF NA TRBJ2-7 medium-sized TRBV15
TGTGCCAGCAGCTGGGGACAGGGGGCTTCTACTGGAAACACCATATATTTT CASSWGQGASTGNTIYF TRBD1 TRBJ1-3 NA TRBV7-2
TGTGCCAGCAGCGTAGCCGGACATAGCACAGATACGCAGTATTTT CASSVAGHSTDTQYF NA TRBJ2-3 NA TRBV9
TGCAGCGTTGGAGGGTCTGGAAACACCATATATTTT CSVGGSGNTIYF NA TRBJ1-3 NA TRBV29-1
TGTGCCAGCAGCTTATTGGGGGCGGACAATGAGCAGTTCTTC CASSLLGADNEQFF NA TRBJ2-1 NA TRBV7-6
TGTGCCAGCAGTTCCACCGTCCAAGAGACCCAGTACTTC CASSSTVQETQYF NA TRBJ2-5 NA TRBV6-6
TGTGCCAGCTCACCTCAGACAGGGCACACTGAAGCTTTCTTT CASSPQTGHTEAFF TRBD1 TRBJ1-1 NA TRBV18
TGTGCCAGCAGACAGGGACCGTATAGCAATCAGCCCCAGCATTTT CASRQGPYSNQPQHF NA TRBJ1-5 NA TRBV27
TGTGCCAGCAGCCAAGAAAGGCGGGCTAATCAGCCCCAGCATTTT CASSQERRANQPQHF NA TRBJ1-5 NA TRBV4-2
TGTGCCAGCAGCGCGGGGGGCATCACTGAAGCTTTCTTT CASSAGGITEAFF NA TRBJ1-1 once TRBV7-2
TGTGCCATCGGTAAGGAGGGGGATAATAGCAATCAGCCCCAGCATTTT CAIGKEGDNSNQPQHF NA TRBJ1-5 NA TRBV7-9
TGTGCCAGCAGTTCCGAACGACTAGCGGGGCATGATGAGCAGTTCTTC CASSSERLAGHDEQFF TRBD2 TRBJ2-1 NA TRBV27
TGTGCCAGCAGTGAATCCGGATGGGGTCTCCCCCTCCACTTT CASSESGWGLPLHF NA TRBJ1-6 NA TRBV25-1